These 29 T cell receptor beta chains share one sample of origin, sequenced in a study of response to subunit inactivated influenza vaccine. TCRdb re-called the RT-PCR reads with MiXCR, one entry per CDR3 protein. Of over 750,000 distinct CDR3 sequences in the sample, over 20% were seen once. Sequenced material: PBMCs from blood, taken more than 4 days after vaccination. The receptors originated from a man between 45 and 60 years old who received an inactivated influenza vaccine.

The V and J genes are TRBV4-2 and TRBJ2-1; perhaps TRBD1 as D (5 bases). Germline V gene data show CDR1 as LGHNA and CDR2 as YNFKEQ. V lost 1 base, J lost 9 bases, and 10 bases lay in between. This CDR3 contains 13 residues. CDR3 sequence (DNA): TGTGCCAGCAGCCAAGCGATTAGGGGTGAGCAGTTCTTC. It specifies CASSQAIRGEQFF.

The chain has TRBV7-2 and TRBJ2-1, with a tentative D call TRBD1 (5 bases). The germline gives CDR1 SGHTA, CDR2 FQGNSA. V dropped 6 bases and J dropped 8 bases, with 17 bases sitting between them. The CDR3 is 14 amino acids. The CDR3 DNA follows: TGTGCCAGCAGGTACTCTTCCCTCAGGGATGAGCAGTTCTTC. Translating gives CASRYSSLRDEQFF.

This clonotype was seen a handful of times. The chain employs TRBV7-2 and TRBJ2-3, with 9 bases matching TRBD2. With V trimmed by 6 bases and J by 4 bases, 5 bases remained unmatched. Germline CDR1 SGHTA, CDR2 FQGNSA. This CDR3 is 14 amino acids long. CDR3 DNA sequence: TGTGCCAGCAGATTGGGACTAGCCCCAGATACGCAGTATTTT. The encoded protein is CASRLGLAPDTQYF.

This clonotype was seen repeatedly, ten times or more. The chain has TRBV5-6 and TRBJ2-5; tentative D call: TRBD2 (6 bases). The CDR3 consists of 15 residues. Germline lookup yields CDR1 SGHDT and CDR2 YYEEEE. The germline V and J ends were trimmed by 1 base and 4 bases, with 14 bases remaining between them. In nucleotides, the CDR3 is TGTGCCAGCAGCTTGACCTCGGGTAGCGGAGAGACCCAGTACTTC. Its protein is CASSLTSGSGETQYF.

This clonotype turned up a few times. The chain combines TRBV10-3 with TRBJ1-3; TRBD1 aligns across 9 bases. Germline loops: CDR1 ENHRY, CDR2 SYGVKD. With V trimmed by 5 bases and J by 1 base, 3 bases remained unmatched. The length of the CDR3 is 15 residues. The CDR3 DNA is TGTGCCATCAGTCGGGACAGGGAGTCTGGAAACACCATATATTTT. This codes for CAISRDRESGNTIYF.

The chain has TRBV9 and TRBJ2-1; 10 bases match TRBD2. Germline assignment: CDR1 SGDLS and CDR2 YYNGEE. There are 14 residues in the CDR3. V was clipped by 5 bases and J by 6 bases; unmatched bases: 5. The CDR3 DNA follows: TGTGCCAGCAGGCCGGGGACTAGCGCCAATGAGCAGTTCTTC. Translating it yields CASRPGTSANEQFF.

The chain couples TRBV6-2 or TRBV6-3 to TRBJ2-7, with 12 nucleotides matching TRBD2. The CDR3 extends over 14 amino acids. After removal of 7 bases from V and 5 bases from J, the junction contained 6 bases not matched to a gene. The V gene's germline CDR1 is MNHEY and CDR2 SVGEGT. The CDR3 region is CASKWTSGMNEQYF. The CDR3 DNA sequence: TGTGCCAGCAAATGGACTAGCGGGATGAACGAGCAGTACTTC.

This clonotype was seen ten or more times. The V call is TRBV12-3 or TRBV12-4, the J call TRBJ1-2; no firm D call. CDR3 size: 12 residues. V lost 1 base, J lost 4 bases, and 4 bases lay in between. The CDR3 region is CASSLVSYGYTF. CDR3 coding DNA: TGTGCCAGCAGTTTAGTCAGCTATGGCTACACCTTC.

This clonotype came up many times. This chain uses TRBV24-1 with TRBJ1-1; D remains ambiguous. The germline V and J ends were trimmed by 4 bases and 9 bases, with 14 bases remaining between them. Germline-derived CDR1 and CDR2 are KGHDR and SFDVKD. The CDR3 has 13 amino acids. The CDR3 DNA is TGTGCCACCAGTGACCATAAGGACGGGCAAGCTTTCTTT. This encodes CATSDHKDGQAFF.

The chain joins TRBV2 to TRBJ2-1; D remains ambiguous. Trimming stripped 6 bases from V and 10 bases from J, with 16 bases between. CDR3 length: 13 amino acids. Germline CDR1 and CDR2: SNHLY and FYNNEI. The CDR3 loop is CASSRLVMLEQFF. The CDR3 nucleotides read TGTGCCAGCAGCCGGCTGGTCATGTTAGAGCAGTTCTTC.

This clonotype was seen a handful of times. This chain joins TRBV27 and TRBJ1-3; 7 bases match TRBD1. Germline values: CDR1 MNHEY, CDR2 SMNVEV (reference sequence). The CDR3 runs 17 residues. J lost 4 bases, V lost 6 bases, and 15 bases had no gene match. CDR3 sequence: CASRRKTGDELGNTIYF. In nucleotides, the CDR3 is TGTGCCAGCAGGAGGAAAACAGGGGATGAACTGGGAAACACCATATATTTT.

This clonotype has more than one count but fewer than ten. The V gene is TRBV7-2, the J gene TRBJ2-5, with D hard to call. V was shortened by 6 bases and J by 4 bases, with 9 bases between the two germline ends. The CDR3 is 12 residues long. Germline CDR1 SGHTA, CDR2 FQGNSA. The chain's CDR3 is CASRGLLETQYF. CDR3 coding DNA: TGTGCCAGCAGGGGTTTACTAGAGACCCAGTACTTC.

The J gene is TRBJ2-7, the V gene TRBV2, with a tentative D call TRBD2 (5 bases). This CDR3 spans 14 amino acids. The germline gives CDR1 SNHLY, CDR2 FYNNEI. Trimming left V 5 bases short and J 0 bases short, with 11 bases between. CDR3 protein: CASSRTDASYEQYF. The CDR3, as DNA: TGTGCCAGCAGTAGGACTGACGCCTCCTACGAGCAGTACTTC. The full variable domain, completed using reference TRBV2 and TRBJ2-7, is EPEVTQTPSHQVTQMGQEVILRCVPISNHLYFYWYRQILGQKVEFLVSFYNNEISEKSEIFDDQFSVERPDGSNFTLKIRSTKLEDSAMYFCASSRTDASYEQYFGPGTRLTVT.

This clonotype has more than one count but fewer than ten. This chain uses TRBV4-1 with TRBJ2-7, with D unclear. The V and J ends lost 1 base and 7 bases respectively, with 17 bases between them. Germline loops: CDR1 MGHRA, CDR2 YSYEKL. This CDR3 region has 15 residues. The CDR3 reads CASSQAPQKVGEQYF. The CDR3 DNA reads as TGCGCCAGCAGCCAAGCCCCACAAAAAGTCGGGGAGCAGTACTTC.

This clonotype was counted a few times. The V gene is TRBV5-1, the J gene TRBJ1-2; D may be TRBD1 (5 bases). CDR1 SGHRS and CDR2 YFSETQ come from the germline V gene. The CDR3 contains 15 residues. Deletions cut 1 base from V and 5 bases from J, with 15 bases between. The CDR3 nucleotides are TGCGCCAGCAGCTTGAGAGCGGACACCTCGTATGGCTACACCTTC. It is translated as CASSLRADTSYGYTF.

This chain links TRBV7-2 with TRBJ1-3, with D unresolved. CDR3 length: 13 residues. Germline V gene sequence: CDR1 SGHTA, CDR2 FQGNSA. Between the trimmed V and J ends, which lost 5 bases and 3 bases, there was a span of 8 bases. This CDR3 is CASSHPGGNTIYF. In DNA, the CDR3 is TGTGCCAGCAGCCATCCCGGTGGAAACACCATATATTTT.

As to this clonotype: A junction boundary mismatches the germline segment, possibly from a read error. The genes are TRBV19 and TRBJ2-3; D ambiguous. Looked up from germline, CDR1 is LNHDA and CDR2 is SQIVND (reference sequence). The CDR3 extends over 14 amino acids. The CDR3 loop is CASSISVSIDTQYF. The DNA for the CDR3 is TGTGCCAGTAGTATATCCGTGAGCATAGATACGCAGTATTTT.

The chain joins TRBV11-3 to TRBJ2-3, with D maybe TRBD2 (6 bases). CDR3 length equals 14 residues. V was cut by 3 bases and J by 4 bases, with 11 bases left in between. Per germline, CDR1 SGHNT and CDR2 YENEEA. In DNA, the CDR3 is TGTGCCAGCAGCTTGGGGGGAGTAGCAGATACGCAGTATTTT. Amino acids: CASSLGGVADTQYF. The whole variable domain, remainder taken from reference TRBV11-3 and TRBJ2-3, is EAGVVQSPRYKIIEKKQPVAFWCNPISGHNTLYWYLQNLGQGPELLIRYENEEAVDDSQLPKDRFSAERLKGVDSTLKIQPAELGDSAVYLCASSLGGVADTQYFGPGTRLTVL.

This clonotype has just a few counts. The rearrangement joins TRBV4-3 to TRBJ2-2; the D gene is possibly TRBD1 (6 bases). V dropped 3 bases and J dropped 6 bases, with 17 bases sitting between them. CDR1 LGHNA and CDR2 YSLEER come from the germline V gene. The length of the CDR3 is 16 residues. The CDR3 loop reads CASSQDDRPWAGELFF. For the CDR3, the DNA is TGCGCCAGCAGCCAGGATGACAGGCCTTGGGCCGGGGAGCTGTTTTTT.

The rearrangement uses TRBV5-5 and TRBJ1-1; 11 nucleotides match TRBD1. V lost 0 bases and J lost 4; bases outside the gene matches: 2. Germline values: CDR1 SGHKS, CDR2 YYEKEE (reference sequence). This CDR3 is 15 amino acids long. The CDR3 bases are TGTGCCAGCAGCTTGGACGGGACAGGGGGCACTGAAGCTTTCTTT. This codes for CASSLDGTGGTEAFF.

The chain employs TRBV7-2 and TRBJ2-2; D gene uncertain. The germline gives CDR1 SGHTA, CDR2 FQGNSA. The CDR3 length is 13 residues. V shed 4 bases and J shed 7 bases, with 10 bases lying between them. CDR3 coding DNA: TGTGCCAGCAGCTCCTACCCGGGCGGGGAGCTGTTTTTT. This gives the protein CASSSYPGGELFF.

This clonotype was recorded a few times. The gene calls are TRBV20-1 and TRBJ2-3; TRBD2 agrees at 11 bases. V shed 3 bases and J 7 bases; nucleotides not matched to a gene: 9. The CDR3 spans 15 residues. Germline values: CDR1 DFQATT, CDR2 SNEGSKA (reference sequence). CDR3 protein: CSASAGSGGANTQYF. The CDR3 DNA reads TGCAGTGCTAGTGCGGGTAGCGGGGGGGCAAATACGCAGTATTTT.

This clonotype was observed a handful of times. This sequence joins TRBV25-1 and TRBJ2-1, with D perhaps being TRBD1 or TRBD2 (5 bases each). The V and J ends lost 4 bases and 9 bases respectively, with 13 bases between them. The CDR3 is 13 residues long. Looked up from germline, CDR1 is MGHDK and CDR2 is SYGVNS. The CDR3 loop reads CASSVQGRGEQFF. The CDR3 coding sequence is TGTGCCAGCAGTGTGCAGGGACGGGGTGAGCAGTTCTTC.

This clonotype was counted a few times. V gene TRBV7-9 combines with J gene TRBJ1-1; D is uncertain. The germline V and J ends were trimmed by 8 bases and 1 base, with 11 bases remaining between them. The CDR3 is made up of 13 amino acids. Looked up from germline, CDR1 is SEHNR and CDR2 is FQNEAQ (reference sequence). CDR3 coding DNA: TGTGCCAGCGGTTACGACGGGAACACTGAAGCTTTCTTT. Translation gives CASGYDGNTEAFF.

Concerning this clonotype itself: This may come from a read error, since a much larger clone is one base off. The chain uses TRBV15 and TRBJ2-7; D is unclear. Trimming removed 5 bases at V and 3 bases at J, with 5 bases between. CDR1 LNHNV and CDR2 YYDKDF come from the germline V gene (reference sequence). CDR3 length equals 11 residues. CDR3 protein: CATSWGYEQYF. DNA of the CDR3: TGTGCCACCAGCTGGGGCTACGAGCAGTACTTC. Full variable domain (missing parts from reference TRBV15 and TRBJ2-7): DAMVIQNPRYQVTQFGKPVTLSCSQTLNHNVMYWYQQKSSQAPKLLFHYYDKDFNNEADTPDNFQSRRPNTSFCFLDIRSPGLGDTAMYLCATSWGYEQYFGPGTRLTVT.

The table lists this clonotype with a few counts. CDR3 in amino acids: CASSERLGSGSYNEQFF. DNA for the CDR3: TGTGCCAGCAGCGAGCGGCTAGGATCGGGCTCCTACAATGAGCAGTTCTTC. The rearrangement joins TRBV9 to TRBJ2-1; D perhaps matches TRBD2 (5 bases). This CDR3 is built from 17 residues. Trimming took off 3 bases at V and 0 bases at J, with 16 bases between the two ends. Germline V gene sequence: CDR1 SGDLS, CDR2 YYNGEE.

The gene calls are TRBV3-1 and TRBJ2-1; D may be TRBD1 (6 bases). Trimming removed 4 bases at V and 9 bases at J, with 10 bases between. Germline V gene sequence: CDR1 LGHDT, CDR2 YNNKEL (reference sequence). CDR3 length: 12 residues. DNA of the CDR3: TGTGCCAGCAGCCTCCTCAGGGGTGAGCAGTTCTTC. Translating it yields CASSLLRGEQFF.

The chain uses TRBV7-9 and TRBJ2-5; the D gene is possibly TRBD1 (6 bases). The V and J ends lost 0 bases and 1 base respectively, with 9 bases between them. CDR3 length equals 15 residues. CDR1 and CDR2 (germline): SEHNR, FQNEAQ (reference sequence). Written as DNA, the CDR3 is TGTGCCAGCAGCTTAGCCTTGGACAGCCAAGAGACCCAGTACTTC. Translated, it gives CASSLALDSQETQYF.

The chain employs TRBV6-5 and TRBJ2-7; TRBD2 might be the D (6 bases). Germline V gene lookup returns CDR1 MNHEY and CDR2 SVGAGI. CDR3 size: 16 residues. The V and J ends lost 0 bases and 0 bases respectively, with 12 bases between them. Here the CDR3 reads CASSYSGSGPSYEQYF. DNA of the CDR3: TGTGCCAGCAGTTACTCTGGTAGCGGACCCTCCTACGAGCAGTACTTC.